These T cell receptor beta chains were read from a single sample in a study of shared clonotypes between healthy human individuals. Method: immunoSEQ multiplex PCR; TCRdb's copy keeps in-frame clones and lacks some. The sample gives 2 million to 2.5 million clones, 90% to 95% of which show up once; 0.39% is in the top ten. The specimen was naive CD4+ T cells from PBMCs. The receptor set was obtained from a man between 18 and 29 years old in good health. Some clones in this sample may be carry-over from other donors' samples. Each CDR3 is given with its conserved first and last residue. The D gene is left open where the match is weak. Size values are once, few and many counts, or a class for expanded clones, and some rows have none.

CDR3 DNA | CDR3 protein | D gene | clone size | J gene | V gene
TGTGCCAGCAGTTCGACCCTACAGGGGACTGAAGCTTTCTTT | CASSSTLQGTEAFF | TRBD1 | NA | TRBJ1-1 | TRBV6-6
TGTGCCAGCAGTGAGTCGTCCAGGCAGGCGCGCTACCAAGAGACCCAGTACTTC | CASSESSRQARYQETQYF | NA | NA | TRBJ2-5 | TRBV6-1
TGTGCCAGCAGTTACCGGGGGCTGGACTATGGCTACACCTTC | CASSYRGLDYGYTF | NA | NA | TRBJ1-2 | TRBV6-5
TGCGCCAGCAGTGAAACTAGCGGAAGCTACGAGCAGTACTTC | CASSETSGSYEQYF | TRBD2 | NA | TRBJ2-7 | TRBV10-1
TGTGCCAGCAGTCTCCAAACCCTAGCCAAAAACATTCAGTACTTC | CASSLQTLAKNIQYF | NA | NA | TRBJ2-4 | TRBV2
TGTGCCAGCAGCCCTTCGACAGGACGTATGTACGAGCAGTACTTC | CASSPSTGRMYEQYF | NA | once | TRBJ2-7 | TRBV9
TGCGCCAGCAGCCTACTAGCGGGAGTGGGGAATGAGCAGTTCTTC | CASSLLAGVGNEQFF | TRBD2 | NA | TRBJ2-1 | TRBV5-1
TGTGCCAGCAGTTCCGGTTTACCTCAAGGCTACACCTTC | CASSSGLPQGYTF | NA | NA | TRBJ1-2 | TRBV28
TGCGCCAGCAGCCCCGTCTACAGGTCCTACAATGAGCAGTTCTTC | CASSPVYRSYNEQFF | NA | NA | TRBJ2-1 | TRBV4-3
TGTGCCAGCAGCTACAGCAACTACACCAAGGCCTACGAGCAGTACTTC | CASSYSNYTKAYEQYF | NA | NA | TRBJ2-7 | TRBV7-9
TGTGCCAGCAGCGCGGGACTCAGGGGAAGTAATGAAAAACTGTTTTTT | CASSAGLRGSNEKLFF | NA | NA | TRBJ1-4 | TRBV7-6
TGTGCCAGCAGTTTGGTGGGACTAGCGGCTTACGAGCAGTACTTC | CASSLVGLAAYEQYF | TRBD2 | NA | TRBJ2-7 | TRBV28
TGTGCCTGGAGTCTAGGAACGGGGGAAAAACTGTTTTTT | CAWSLGTGEKLFF | NA | few | TRBJ1-4 | TRBV30
TGTGCCAGCAGTGCCGGGAGGGCCCTCAAGCCAGATACGCAGTATTTT | CASSAGRALKPDTQYF | TRBD2 | NA | TRBJ2-3 | TRBV6-1
TGTGCCAGCAGTGAGTTGGGAGGAGAGGATGAAAAACTGTTTTTT | CASSELGGEDEKLFF | NA | NA | TRBJ1-4 | TRBV25-1
TGTGCCAGCAAACCTAGCGGGTCTACCTACGAGCAGTACTTC | CASKPSGSTYEQYF | TRBD2 | NA | TRBJ2-7 | TRBV28
TGTGCCAGCAGCCAAGTGGGGGACCAGAACACTGAAGCTTTCTTT | CASSQVGDQNTEAFF | NA | once | TRBJ1-1 | TRBV4-2
TGTGCCAGCAGCGTAGCTCACGGGGGACGGATATACTTC | CASSVAHGGRIYF | NA | NA | TRBJ2-5 | TRBV9
TGTGCCAGCAGTATGTCAATATTTTTGGGCTACGAGCAGTACTTC | CASSMSIFLGYEQYF | NA | NA | TRBJ2-7 | TRBV2
TGTGCCAGCAGTCCGACAGGGGTTTCTTACGGCTACACCTTC | CASSPTGVSYGYTF | TRBD1 | NA | TRBJ1-2 | TRBV5-4
TGTGCCAGCAGCTTAGAGCAGTACACTGAAGCTTTCTTT | CASSLEQYTEAFF | NA | NA | TRBJ1-1 | TRBV11-2
TGTGCCACCAGCCGGGACAGGGATTTGGATACGCAGTATTTT | CATSRDRDLDTQYF | TRBD1 | NA | TRBJ2-3 | TRBV15
TGTGCCAGCAGTTCCGGGACCACGGTGGGGGAGACCCAGTACTTC | CASSSGTTVGETQYF | NA | NA | TRBJ2-5 | TRBV2
TGTGCCAGCAGCTTAGTGGGTGCCTTGATGGGGGAGCAGTACTTC | CASSLVGALMGEQYF | NA | NA | TRBJ2-5 | TRBV7-6
TGCAGCGTTGTGGTTACCTCTGGAAACACCATATATTTT | CSVVVTSGNTIYF | NA | few | TRBJ1-3 | TRBV29-1
TGTGCCAGCAGGGGACAGTTCAACACTGAAGCTTTCTTT | CASRGQFNTEAFF | TRBD1 | few | TRBJ1-1 | TRBV2
TGTGCCAGTGGCCCCCGAGCGAGGGAAGCCAAAAACATTCAGTACTTC | CASGPRAREAKNIQYF | NA | NA | TRBJ2-4 | TRBV19
TGTGCCAGCAGCTCCCTAACAACCCGGGACAGGGAGCAGTTCTTC | CASSSLTTRDREQFF | TRBD1 | NA | TRBJ2-1 | TRBV7-9
TGTGCCAGCGGACAGGGGGGGTTCAACGAGCAGTACTTC | CASGQGGFNEQYF | TRBD1 | NA | TRBJ2-7 | TRBV7-9
TGTGCCAGCAGACGAGGCCCCCAGGGGGCGATTGGCTACACCTTC | CASRRGPQGAIGYTF | TRBD1 | NA | TRBJ1-2 | TRBV11-2
TGTGCCAGCTCACCTAACACTGAAGCTTTCTTT | CASSPNTEAFF | NA | NA | TRBJ1-1 | TRBV18
TGTGCCAGCAGCGTAGCCCCAGGCTACGAGCAGTACTTC | CASSVAPGYEQYF | NA | NA | TRBJ2-7 | TRBV9
TGCGCCAGCAGCCAAGCGACTAGCGGGAGAGATACGCAGTATTTT | CASSQATSGRDTQYF | TRBD2 | NA | TRBJ2-3 | TRBV4-3
TGTGCCAGCAACCGGCGGGGGGGTCGAGAGACCCAGTACTTC | CASNRRGGRETQYF | TRBD2 | NA | TRBJ2-5 | TRBV13
TGTGCCAGCAGCTTACCCCCCTGGACAGAGGAAGCTTTCTTT | CASSLPPWTEEAFF | NA | NA | TRBJ1-1 | TRBV11-2
TGTGCCAGCACCCCCGTAGGCGGGAGGGCCCTCAATGAGCAGTTCTTC | CASTPVGGRALNEQFF | TRBD2 | NA | TRBJ2-1 | TRBV5-6
TGCGCCAGCAGCCGAGTGCGGGACAGAGACATGAACACTGAAGCTTTCTTT | CASSRVRDRDMNTEAFF | TRBD1 | once | TRBJ1-1 | TRBV5-1
TGTGCCATCAGTCCGGGACTAGCGGGAGGGTACGAGCAGTACTTC | CAISPGLAGGYEQYF | TRBD2 | NA | TRBJ2-7 | TRBV10-3
TGTGCCAGCAGCTTAATAAGCTCCTACGAGCAGTACTTC | CASSLISSYEQYF | NA | once | TRBJ2-7 | TRBV11-2
TGTGCCAGTAGTGTCCCCCCCTCGGGAGAAAAACTGTTTTTT | CASSVPPSGEKLFF | NA | once | TRBJ1-4 | TRBV19
TGTGCCAGCAGTTACTCGGCTAGCGGCACAGATACGCAGTATTTT | CASSYSASGTDTQYF | NA | NA | TRBJ2-3 | TRBV6-5
TGTGCCATCAGTGAGTCGAGGGAAACCTATGGCTACACCTTC | CAISESRETYGYTF | NA | NA | TRBJ1-2 | TRBV10-3
TGTGCCAGCAGTGAGGGGACAGGGAGGAACGAGCAGTACTTC | CASSEGTGRNEQYF | TRBD1 | NA | TRBJ2-7 | TRBV6-1
TGTGCCACCAGCAGAGGACTAGCGGGGTACAATGAGCAGTTCTTC | CATSRGLAGYNEQFF | TRBD2 | NA | TRBJ2-1 | TRBV15
TGCAGCGCCACGACAGGGGGCGCAATTAATGAGCAGTTCTTC | CSATTGGAINEQFF | TRBD1 | NA | TRBJ2-1 | TRBV29-1
TGTGCCAGCAGCTTAGGGACAGGGGTGGCCTACGAGCAGTACTTC | CASSLGTGVAYEQYF | TRBD1 | NA | TRBJ2-7 | TRBV11-2
TGTGCCAGCACCCACCGGGGGACAATCAACGAGCAGTACTTC | CASTHRGTINEQYF | NA | NA | TRBJ2-7 | TRBV27
TGTGCCAGCAGCTACGGACAGGGGGAGACCCAGTACTTC | CASSYGQGETQYF | TRBD1 | NA | TRBJ2-5 | TRBV7-3
TGTGCCAGCAGTTCCCCCCAGGGCCGAAAATTCACTGGGGCCAACGTCCTGACTTTC | CASSSPQGRKFTGANVLTF | NA | NA | TRBJ2-6 | TRBV28
TGTGCCAGCAGCCGAGGGACGGTTTCAGGGAACACAGATACGCAGTATTTT | CASSRGTVSGNTDTQYF | NA | NA | TRBJ2-3 | TRBV4-2
TGTGCCAGCGTACTAGCGGGGGATTACAATGAGCAGTTCTTC | CASVLAGDYNEQFF | TRBD2 | NA | TRBJ2-1 | TRBV7-9
TGCGCCAGCAGCTTGGCCCCGCAGCAAGAGACCCAGTACTTC | CASSLAPQQETQYF | NA | NA | TRBJ2-5 | TRBV5-1